These 22 T cell receptor beta chains share one sample of origin, sequenced in a study of blood T cell repertoires in COVID-19. Data came from immunoSEQ multiplex PCR; TCRdb stores just in-frame clones and leaves some out. Of about 250,000 clones listed, approximately 86% were seen once; the top ten hold 4.5% to 6%. The specimen was peripheral blood. The source is a woman of 80 years or more with active or convalescent COVID-19.

The rearrangement links TRBV6-6 to TRBJ2-7, with TRBD1 matching 8 bases. The CDR3 contains 14 residues. Germline values: CDR1 MNHNY, CDR2 SVGAGI (reference sequence). The junction had 5 bases not matched to a gene; V was cut back by 7 bases and J by 0 bases. The CDR3 bases are TGTGCCAGCAACAAAGGACAGGGCTCCTACGAGCAGTACTTC. Its translation is CASNKGQGSYEQYF.

This clone was seen a single time. The J gene is TRBJ1-2, the V gene TRBV28, with 8 bases that match TRBD1. V lost 4 bases to trimming and J lost 6 bases; unmatched junction nucleotides: 13. Germline loops: CDR1 MDHEN, CDR2 SYDVKM. The CDR3 has 16 residues. The chain's CDR3 is CASSSGTGPLKDGYTF. CDR3 nucleotides: TGTGCCAGCAGTTCGGGGACAGGACCCTTGAAGGATGGCTACACCTTC.

The chain recombines TRBV7-2 with TRBJ2-7; D remains unclear. Germline loops: CDR1 SGHTA, CDR2 FQGNSA. The CDR3 totals 15 residues. Trimming shortened V by 0 bases and J by 3 bases, and 12 bases separated the two germline ends. The CDR3 DNA reads as TGTGCCAGCAGCTTAGCGGGCTCCCGTTTCTACGAGCAGTACTTC. This gives the protein CASSLAGSRFYEQYF. The full variable domain, completed using reference TRBV7-2 and TRBJ2-7, is GAGVSQSPSNKVTEKGKDVELRCDPISGHTALYWYRQSLGQGLEFLIYFQGNSAPDKSGLPSDRFSAERTGGSVSTLTIQRTQQEDSAVYLCASSLAGSRFYEQYFGPGTRLTVT.

CDR3 amino acids: CASSQGGHMESQHF. In nucleotides, the CDR3 is TGCGCCAGCAGCCAAGGAGGGCATATGGAGTCCCAGCATTTT. The rearrangement uses TRBV4-1 and TRBJ1-5; D gene uncertain. This CDR3 is 14 amino acids long. The V and J ends lost 1 base and 11 bases respectively, with 15 bases between them. Germline CDR1 is MGHRA and CDR2 is YSYEKL.

As concerns this clone: The junction shows a germline mismatch at one end, possibly a read error. The rearrangement joins TRBV9 to TRBJ1-2, with D perhaps TRBD1 (6 bases). CDR3 length: 10 amino acids. Germline V gene sequence: CDR1 SGDLS, CDR2 YYNGEE. The CDR3 nucleotides are TGTGCCAGCAGCGTAACACAGGGCCCCTTC. It is translated as CASSVTQGPF.

This rearrangement joins TRBV5-1 to TRBJ1-5; TRBD1 matches 7 bases. V lost 4 bases, J lost 0 bases, and 13 bases stayed unmatched. Germline CDR1 SGHRS, CDR2 YFSETQ. The CDR3 extends over 18 amino acids. CDR3 sequence reads: CASSGRDSNFYSNQPQHF. In DNA form, the CDR3 reads TGCGCCAGCAGCGGGCGGGACAGCAACTTTTATAGCAATCAGCCCCAGCATTTT.

V usage is TRBV23-1 and J usage is TRBJ2-2; 9 positions match TRBD2. TRBV23-1 is annotated as an ORF whose role is uncertain. This CDR3 comprises 21 residues. The junction had 18 bases not matched to a gene; V was cut back by 1 base and J by 3 bases. The CDR3 loop is CASSQWAVGGAGGRDTGELFF. CDR3 nucleotides: TGCGCCAGCAGTCAATGGGCCGTTGGTGGAGCGGGGGGCCGAGACACCGGGGAGCTGTTTTTT.

CDR3 in amino acids: CASSLVGQGAISGANVLTF. For the CDR3, the DNA is TGTGCCAGCAGTTTAGTCGGACAGGGGGCGATCTCTGGGGCCAACGTCCTGACTTTC. The chain recombines TRBV28 with TRBJ2-6, with 11 bases aligning to TRBD1. The CDR3 has 19 amino acids. CDR1 and CDR2 (germline): MDHEN, SYDVKM. The V and J ends lost 2 bases and 0 bases, in that order; junction bases with no gene match: 6.

The rearrangement links TRBV6-2 or TRBV6-3 to TRBJ1-1, with TRBD1 identical over 7 bases. The CDR3 runs 14 residues. V shed 0 bases, J shed 5 bases, and the junction held 3 bases outside the gene matches. The germline V gene encodes CDR1 MNHEY and CDR2 SVGEGT. Here the CDR3 reads CASSYSGGRTEAFF. Here the CDR3 DNA reads TGTGCCAGCAGTTACTCAGGGGGCCGGACTGAAGCTTTCTTT.

This rearrangement joins TRBV5-1 to TRBJ2-3; 12 bases are shared with TRBD1. In germline, CDR1 is SGHRS, CDR2 YFSETQ. The junction had 6 bases not matched to a gene; V was cut back by 3 bases and J by 4 bases. The CDR3 is made up of 16 amino acids. Here the CDR3 DNA reads TGCGCCAGCAGCTACGGGGACAGGGGGCGTGCAGATACGCAGTATTTT. Its translation is CASSYGDRGRADTQYF. Drawing the rest from reference TRBV5-1 and TRBJ2-3, the complete variable domain is KAGVTQTPRYLIKTRGQQVTLSCSPISGHRSVSWYQQTPGQGLQFLFEYFSETQRNKGNFPGRFSGRQFSNSRSEMNVSTLELGDSALYLCASSYGDRGRADTQYFGPGTRLTVL.

This chain connects TRBV5-1 to TRBJ2-1; D gene unclear. Between the trimmed V and J ends, which lost 4 bases and 0 bases, there was a span of 11 bases. The CDR3 is made up of 15 amino acids. CDR1 SGHRS and CDR2 YFSETQ come from the germline V gene. The CDR3 sequence: CASSLEIYSYNEQFF. The CDR3 region has the DNA TGCGCCAGCAGCCTTGAGATTTACTCCTACAATGAGCAGTTCTTC.

This clone was seen more than once but under ten times. V is TRBV5-5 and J is TRBJ1-6, with a possible D match to TRBD1 (5 bases). Trimming took 4 bases from V and 8 from J, leaving 13 bases between them. The CDR3 length is 14 residues. Looked up from germline, CDR1 is SGHKS and CDR2 is YYEKEE (reference sequence). The CDR3 is CASSAPGGYSPLHF. In DNA, the CDR3 is TGTGCCAGCAGCGCGCCGGGGGGGTATTCACCCCTCCACTTT.

This clone was seen a few times. The chain uses TRBV10-1 and TRBJ2-7; TRBD2 aligns across 11 bases. The CDR3 consists of 15 residues. Per germline, CDR1 WNHNN and CDR2 SYGVQD (reference sequence). J was trimmed by 2 bases and V by 6 bases; bases with no gene match: 6. The CDR3 region has the DNA TGCGCCAGCAGCGACGGACTAGCGGGTCCCTACGAGCAGTACTTC. Translated: CASSDGLAGPYEQYF.

The chain joins TRBV28 to TRBJ2-1; 9 bases are a match to TRBD2. This CDR3 spans 16 amino acids. Germline-derived CDR1 and CDR2 are MDHEN and SYDVKM. Losses at the gene ends were 8 bases for V and 0 bases for J; bases not matched to a gene: 8. The CDR3 DNA sequence: TGTGCCAGCCTGAGGCGGGAGGGTTCCTCCTACAATGAGCAGTTCTTC. This translates into CASLRREGSSYNEQFF.

This chain connects TRBV10-3 to TRBJ1-2; D uncertain. V lost 6 bases to trimming and J lost 1 base, with 15 bases between them. The CDR3 consists of 15 residues. CDR1 and CDR2 from the germline V gene are ENHRY and SYGVKD. The CDR3 reads CAISLRVSDNYGYTF. The CDR3 bases are TGTGCCATCAGCCTGCGGGTGAGCGATAACTATGGCTACACCTTC.

V gene TRBV4-2 combines with J gene TRBJ2-3; 14 bases are a match to TRBD2. The J segment lost 5 bases and the V segment lost 1 base, leaving 8 bases of the junction unmatched. This CDR3 has 18 residues. From germline, CDR1 is LGHNA and CDR2 YNFKEQ. Written as DNA, the CDR3 is TGTGCCAGCAGCCAAGGGACTAGCGGGGGGTCTGCCCAAGATACGCAGTATTTT. As protein: CASSQGTSGGSAQDTQYF.

This clone was seen a few times. The chain uses TRBV19 and TRBJ1-2, with D possibly matching TRBD1 (5 bases). V was shortened by 6 bases and J by 5 bases, with 13 bases between the two germline ends. CDR1 is LNHDA, CDR2 SQIVND, per germline (reference sequence). CDR3 size: 13 residues. The CDR3 sequence: CASSPAGLYGYTF. CDR3 bases: TGTGCCAGTAGCCCGGCAGGGTTATATGGCTACACCTTC.

The chain has TRBV18 and TRBJ2-7; 10 bases are shared with TRBD1. The length of the CDR3 is 17 residues. Germline V gives CDR1 KGHSH, CDR2 LQKENI. J gave up 3 bases and V 3 bases, and 11 bases lay outside the gene matches. CDR3 sequence (DNA): TGTGCCAGCTCACCTAACCTAGGACAGGGGGAACACTACGAGCAGTACTTC. This translates into CASSPNLGQGEHYEQYF.

The gene calls are TRBV7-8 and TRBJ2-7; no clear D. CDR1 is SGHVS, CDR2 FQNEAQ, per germline. V was shortened by 1 base and J by 0 bases, with 10 bases between the two germline ends. The CDR3 consists of 15 residues. In DNA form, the CDR3 reads TGTGCCAGCAGCTTAGTAGCCCTAACCTCCTACGAGCAGTACTTC. Encoded protein: CASSLVALTSYEQYF.

This clone was seen only a few times. The DNA for the CDR3 is TGTGCCAGCAGTTTAATCTGGGGACAGACTTCACCCCTCCACTTT. Translation: CASSLIWGQTSPLHF. The chain combines TRBV28 with TRBJ1-6, with 7 bases aligning to TRBD1. The CDR3 spans 15 residues. The V segment lost 2 bases and the J segment 9 bases; nucleotides outside the gene matches: 7. CDR1 MDHEN and CDR2 SYDVKM come from the germline V gene.

This rearrangement joins TRBV9 to TRBJ2-1; 11 nucleotides match TRBD2. J was trimmed by 5 bases and V by 2 bases; bases with no gene match: 3. The CDR3 has 15 amino acids. The V gene's germline CDR1 is SGDLS and CDR2 YYNGEE. The CDR3 region has the DNA TGTGCCAGCAGCGTTCGACTAGCGGGGCACAATGAGCAGTTCTTC. Translating gives CASSVRLAGHNEQFF.

The chain carries TRBV27 and TRBJ1-1; D is unclear. CDR3 length equals 14 residues. Germline V gene data show CDR1 as MNHEY and CDR2 as SMNVEV (reference sequence). Trimming removed 4 bases at V and 5 bases at J, with 14 bases between. In DNA, the CDR3 is TGTGCCAGCAGTTCCCTAATCCGTATAACTGAAGCTTTCTTT. Translating gives CASSSLIRITEAFF.